This T cell receptor (beta chain) was observed in a study of cytomegalovirus exposure and HLA in healthy donors. Study overall: Early released data comprised about 84 million unique TCRs from HLA-typed donors.

Findings and caveats of the study: In vitro data verified a few CMV-associated chains as specific for CMV antigens. About 87% or about 30% of the time was how often most TCR beta V segments were productive, according to an earlier analysis. In a later analysis, CMV-associated beta chains were mostly HLA-associated, it appeared.

The PCR contained 60 Vbeta and 13 Jbeta primers. The method was immunoSEQ multiplex PCR; TCRdb's version includes in-frame clones alone and lacks a portion of them. The data show some 190,000 clones, roughly 81% seen once. This clone was observed once. Its antigen is unknown. CDR1 is MGHRA, CDR2 YSYEKL, per germline. V shed 4 bases, J shed 3 bases, and the junction held 3 bases outside the gene matches. The CDR3 covers 15 residues. The sequence came from a woman in her 30s in good health and CMV-seropositive. Sequencing used PBMCs. The V gene is TRBV4-1, the J gene TRBJ2-4; the match to TRBD2 covers 10 bases. Here the CDR3 DNA reads TGCGCCAGCAGCCTTAGCGGGAGGAGCAAAAACATTCAGTACTTC. As protein: CASSLSGRSKNIQYF.